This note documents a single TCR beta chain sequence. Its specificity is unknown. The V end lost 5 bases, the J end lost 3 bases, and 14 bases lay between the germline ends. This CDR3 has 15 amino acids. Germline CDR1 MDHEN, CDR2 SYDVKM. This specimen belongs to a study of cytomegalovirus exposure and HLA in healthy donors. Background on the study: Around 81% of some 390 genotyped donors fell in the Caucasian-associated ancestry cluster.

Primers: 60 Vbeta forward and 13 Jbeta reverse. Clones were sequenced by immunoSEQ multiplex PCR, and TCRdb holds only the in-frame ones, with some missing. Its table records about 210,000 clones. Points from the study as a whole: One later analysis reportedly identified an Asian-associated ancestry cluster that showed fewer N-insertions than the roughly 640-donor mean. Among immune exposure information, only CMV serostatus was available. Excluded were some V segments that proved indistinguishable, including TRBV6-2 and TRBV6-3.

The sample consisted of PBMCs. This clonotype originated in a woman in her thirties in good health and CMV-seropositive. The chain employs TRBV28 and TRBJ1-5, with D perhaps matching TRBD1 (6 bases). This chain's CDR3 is CASSPNTGPNQPQHF. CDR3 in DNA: TGTGCCAGCAGTCCCAATACAGGGCCCAATCAGCCCCAGCATTTT.